Sequencing of this TCR beta chain was carried out in a study of PD-1 blockade in mismatch repair-deficient tumors. Study at large: Patients had over ten mismatch repair-deficient cancer types and were previously treated and progressing. Study-wide findings and caveats: Tumor-resident clones, often undetectable pretreatment in blood, expanded then contracted after pembrolizumab.

Points on this clone: Its antigen is unknown.

The repertoire was sequenced with immunoSEQ multiplex PCR; TCRdb's copy has only in-frame clones and lacks some. The top ten clones hold less than 1.3% of a sample with about 39,000 clones, roughly 83% of them seen once. Sample: PBMCs, taken about 40 weeks after starting pembrolizumab. This clonotype was sampled from an adult with mismatch repair-deficient cancer.

The CDR3 loop reads CASSPQRRYEQYF. The DNA of the CDR3 is TGTGCCAGCTCACCGCAACGCAGATACGAGCAGTACTTC. The V and J genes are TRBV18 and TRBJ2-7, with D uncertain. The V gene lost 3 bases and the J gene lost 4 bases, with 10 bases spanning the gap. This CDR3 region has 13 residues. Germline V lookup: CDR1 KGHSH, CDR2 LQKENI.